The TCR beta chain described here comes from a study of cytomegalovirus exposure and HLA in healthy donors. Study context: The same platform as the roughly 630 first-cohort repertoires was used for the roughly 130 validation repertoires, a later analysis reported.

This clone was found once. Clones were sequenced by immunoSEQ multiplex PCR, and TCRdb holds only the in-frame ones, with some missing. The sample has about 270,000 clones, roughly 85% seen once; the top ten hold 0.95% to 1.1%. This receptor was identified in a woman between 18 and 30 years old in good health and CMV-seronegative. The sequenced sample was PBMCs.

The DNA of the CDR3 is TGTGCCAGCAGTGAAGCGGGAACAGTGAGGGGTTTCTTT. It is translated as CASSEAGTVRGFF. The chain has TRBV25-1 and TRBJ1-1, with D tentatively TRBD1 (5 bases). CDR1 is MGHDK and CDR2 is SYGVNS in the germline V gene. V was clipped by 2 bases and J by 13 bases, with 17 bases between them. The CDR3 extends over 13 amino acids.